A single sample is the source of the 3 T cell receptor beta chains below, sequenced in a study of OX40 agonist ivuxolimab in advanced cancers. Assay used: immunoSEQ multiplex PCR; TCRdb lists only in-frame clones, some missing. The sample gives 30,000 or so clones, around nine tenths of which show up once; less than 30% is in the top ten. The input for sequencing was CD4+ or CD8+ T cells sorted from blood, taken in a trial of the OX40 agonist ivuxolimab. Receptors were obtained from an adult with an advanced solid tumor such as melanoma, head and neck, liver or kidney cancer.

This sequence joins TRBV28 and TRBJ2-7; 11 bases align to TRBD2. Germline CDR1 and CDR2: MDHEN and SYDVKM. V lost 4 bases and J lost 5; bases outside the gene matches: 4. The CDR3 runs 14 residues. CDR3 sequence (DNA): TGTGCCAGCAGTTCATTAGCGGGAGGGAACGAGCAGTACTTC. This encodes CASSSLAGGNEQYF.

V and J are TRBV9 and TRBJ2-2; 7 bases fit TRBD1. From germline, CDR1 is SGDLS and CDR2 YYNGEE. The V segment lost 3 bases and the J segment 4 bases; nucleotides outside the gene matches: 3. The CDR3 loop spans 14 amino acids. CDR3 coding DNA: TGTGCCAGCAGCGCGGGGACAGCCACCGGGGAGCTGTTTTTT. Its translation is CASSAGTATGELFF.

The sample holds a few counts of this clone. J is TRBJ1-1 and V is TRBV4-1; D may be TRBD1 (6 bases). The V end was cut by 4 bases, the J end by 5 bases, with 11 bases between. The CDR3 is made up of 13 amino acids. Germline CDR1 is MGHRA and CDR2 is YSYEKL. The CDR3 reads CASSPGESTEAFF. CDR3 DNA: TGCGCCAGCAGCCCAGGGGAGAGTACTGAAGCTTTCTTT.